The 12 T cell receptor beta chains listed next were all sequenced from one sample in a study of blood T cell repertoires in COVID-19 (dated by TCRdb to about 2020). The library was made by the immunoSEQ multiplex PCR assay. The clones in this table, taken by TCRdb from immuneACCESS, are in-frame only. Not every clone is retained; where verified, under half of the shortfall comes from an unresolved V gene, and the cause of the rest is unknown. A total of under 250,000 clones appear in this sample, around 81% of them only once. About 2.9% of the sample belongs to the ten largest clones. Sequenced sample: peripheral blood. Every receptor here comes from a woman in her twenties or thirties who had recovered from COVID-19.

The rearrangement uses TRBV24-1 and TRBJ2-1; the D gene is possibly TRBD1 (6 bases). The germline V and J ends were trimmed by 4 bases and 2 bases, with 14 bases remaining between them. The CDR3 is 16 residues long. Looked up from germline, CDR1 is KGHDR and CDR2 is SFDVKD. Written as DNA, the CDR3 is TGTGCCACCAGTGACCGTAACAGGGTAACCTACAATGAGCAGTTCTTC. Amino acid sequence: CATSDRNRVTYNEQFF.

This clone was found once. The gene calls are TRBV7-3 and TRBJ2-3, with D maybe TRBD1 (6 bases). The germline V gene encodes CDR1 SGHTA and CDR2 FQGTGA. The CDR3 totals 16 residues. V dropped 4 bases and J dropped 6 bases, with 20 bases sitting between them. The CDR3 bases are TGTGCCAGCAGCTCGTCGGCCCAGGGGCCCCTCGATACGCAGTATTTT. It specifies CASSSSAQGPLDTQYF.

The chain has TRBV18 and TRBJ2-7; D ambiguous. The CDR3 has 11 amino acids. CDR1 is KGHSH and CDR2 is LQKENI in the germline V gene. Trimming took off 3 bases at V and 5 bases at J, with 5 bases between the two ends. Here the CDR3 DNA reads TGTGCCAGCTCACCCAATGACGAGCAGTACTTC. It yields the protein CASSPNDEQYF.

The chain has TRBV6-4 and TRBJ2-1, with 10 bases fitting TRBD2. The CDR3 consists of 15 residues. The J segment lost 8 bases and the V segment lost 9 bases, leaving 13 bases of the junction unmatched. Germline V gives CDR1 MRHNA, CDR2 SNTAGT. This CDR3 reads CAREGWLAGVYEQFF. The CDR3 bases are TGTGCCAGGGAGGGGTGGCTAGCGGGAGTCTATGAGCAGTTCTTC.

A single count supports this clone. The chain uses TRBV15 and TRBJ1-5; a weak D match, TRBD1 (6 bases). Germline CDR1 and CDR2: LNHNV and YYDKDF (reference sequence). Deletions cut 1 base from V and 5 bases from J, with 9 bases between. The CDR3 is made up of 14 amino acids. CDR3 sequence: CATSRVPGDQPQHF. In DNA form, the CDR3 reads TGTGCCACCAGCAGAGTACCAGGGGATCAGCCCCAGCATTTT.

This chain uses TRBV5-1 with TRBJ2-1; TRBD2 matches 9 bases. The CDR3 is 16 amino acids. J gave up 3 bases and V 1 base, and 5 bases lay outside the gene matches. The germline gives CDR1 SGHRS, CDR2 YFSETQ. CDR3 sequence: CASSLIAGEIYNEQFF. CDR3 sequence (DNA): TGCGCCAGCAGCTTGATAGCGGGAGAGATCTACAATGAGCAGTTCTTC. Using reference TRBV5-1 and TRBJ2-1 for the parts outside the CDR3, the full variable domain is KAGVTQTPRYLIKTRGQQVTLSCSPISGHRSVSWYQQTPGQGLQFLFEYFSETQRNKGNFPGRFSGRQFSNSRSEMNVSTLELGDSALYLCASSLIAGEIYNEQFFGPGTRLTVL.

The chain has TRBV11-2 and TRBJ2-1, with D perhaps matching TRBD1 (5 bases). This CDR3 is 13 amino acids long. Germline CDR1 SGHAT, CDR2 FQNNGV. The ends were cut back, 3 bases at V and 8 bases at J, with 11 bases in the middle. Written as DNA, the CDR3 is TGTGCCAGCAGCTTTCCCTGGACACATGAGCAGTTCTTC. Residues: CASSFPWTHEQFF.

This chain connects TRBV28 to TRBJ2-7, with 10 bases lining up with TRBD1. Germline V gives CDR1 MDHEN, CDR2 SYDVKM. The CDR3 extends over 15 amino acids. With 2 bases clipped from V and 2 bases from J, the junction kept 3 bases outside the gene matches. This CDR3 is CASSLPGQGTYEQYF. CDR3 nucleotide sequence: TGTGCCAGCAGTTTACCGGGACAGGGGACCTACGAGCAGTACTTC.

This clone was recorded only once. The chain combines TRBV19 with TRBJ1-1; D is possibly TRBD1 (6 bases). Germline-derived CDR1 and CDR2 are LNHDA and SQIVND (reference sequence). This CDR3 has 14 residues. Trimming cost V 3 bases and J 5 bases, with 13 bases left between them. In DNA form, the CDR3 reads TGTGCCAGTAGTATCGGGGGGCGTGGTACTGAAGCTTTCTTT. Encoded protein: CASSIGGRGTEAFF.

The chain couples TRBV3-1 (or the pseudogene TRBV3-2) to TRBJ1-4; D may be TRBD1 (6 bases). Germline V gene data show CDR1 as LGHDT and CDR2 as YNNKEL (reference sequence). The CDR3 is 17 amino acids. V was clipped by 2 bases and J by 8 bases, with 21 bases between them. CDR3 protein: CASSQRPGGRGNEKLFF. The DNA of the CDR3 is TGTGCCAGCAGCCAAAGGCCGGGGGGCAGGGGAAACGAAAAACTGTTTTTT.

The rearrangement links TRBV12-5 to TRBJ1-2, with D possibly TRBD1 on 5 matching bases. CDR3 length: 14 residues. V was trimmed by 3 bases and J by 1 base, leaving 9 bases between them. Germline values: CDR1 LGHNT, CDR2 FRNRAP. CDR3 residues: CASGFQGGNYGYTF. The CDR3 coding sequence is TGTGCTAGTGGTTTCCAGGGTGGTAACTATGGCTACACCTTC.

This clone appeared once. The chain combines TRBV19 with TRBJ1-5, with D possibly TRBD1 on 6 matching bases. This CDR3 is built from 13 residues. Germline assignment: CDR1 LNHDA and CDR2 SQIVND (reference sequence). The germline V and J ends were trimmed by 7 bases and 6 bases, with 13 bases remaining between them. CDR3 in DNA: TGTGCCAGTAATGCAGGGGTTCTTCAGCCCCAGCATTTT. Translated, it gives CASNAGVLQPQHF.